This T cell receptor beta chain derives from a study of T cell repertoires in cytomegalovirus infection. Study overall: It can be stated that public TCR beta signatures indicated CMV infection as well as a matching HLA type.

TCRdb ran MiXCR on the reads and lists one entry per CDR3 protein. The sample lists 450,000 to 550,000 distinct CDR3 sequences; 16% were seen once. The germline gives CDR1 SGHRS, CDR2 YFSETQ. V gave up 3 bases and J gave up 2 bases; unmatched junction bases: 7. CDR3 size: 15 residues. With regard to this clonotype: Its antigen is currently unknown.

Study-wide results and limits: The study found HLA-C-restricted CMV-specific TCR beta clonotypes dominating the ex vivo response. Summed public TCR beta family frequency identified CMV carriers bearing the relevant HLA.

Input material: CD8+ T cells from PBMCs. The V and J genes are TRBV5-1 and TRBJ1-2; 7 bases line up with TRBD1. This clonotype was obtained from a human donor in good health (CMV status not recorded). Some clones in this sample may be carry-over from other donors' samples. DNA for the CDR3: TGCGCCAGCAGCTCCCTCAGGGGGGACAACTATGGCTACACCTTC. Its protein product is CASSSLRGDNYGYTF.